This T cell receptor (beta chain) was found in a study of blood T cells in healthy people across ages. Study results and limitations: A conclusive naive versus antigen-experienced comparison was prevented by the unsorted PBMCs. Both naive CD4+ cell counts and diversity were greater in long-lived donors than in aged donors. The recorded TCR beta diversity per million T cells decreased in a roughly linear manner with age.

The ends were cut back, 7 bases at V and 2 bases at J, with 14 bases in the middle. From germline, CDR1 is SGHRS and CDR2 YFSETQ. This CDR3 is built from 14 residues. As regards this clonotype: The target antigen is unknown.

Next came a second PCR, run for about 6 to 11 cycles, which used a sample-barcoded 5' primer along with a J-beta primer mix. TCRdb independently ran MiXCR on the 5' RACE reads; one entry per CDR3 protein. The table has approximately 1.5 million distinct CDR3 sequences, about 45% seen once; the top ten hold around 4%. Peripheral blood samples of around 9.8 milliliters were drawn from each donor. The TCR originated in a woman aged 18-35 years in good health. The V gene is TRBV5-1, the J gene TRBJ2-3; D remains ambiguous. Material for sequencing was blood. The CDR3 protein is CASAITVNTDTQYF. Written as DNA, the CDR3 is TGCGCCAGCGCGATCACAGTAAACACAGATACGCAGTATTTT.